Given below is one TCR beta chain in context. This entry comes from a study of blood T cell repertoires in COVID-19. Study overall: Sample material is recorded as cDNA or gDNA derived from T cells, B-cell-depleted T cells, or PBMCs.

Participants' own reports of clinical history determined their cohort assignment. All recovered Cohort 3 donors got two negative PCRs, got clearance, or saw symptom resolution. CDR1 and CDR2 from the germline V gene are SGHTA and FQGTGA. This CDR3 spans 11 amino acids. V trimming: 4 bases; J trimming: 11 bases; junction bases outside the gene matches: 4. Clones were sequenced by immunoSEQ multiplex PCR, and TCRdb holds only the in-frame ones, with some missing. The table records roughly 360,000 clones, 70% to 90% of them present only once. Input material: PBMCs or T cells enriched from blood (not recorded which). The rearrangement links TRBV7-3 to TRBJ1-2, with 7 bases identical to TRBD1. This clonotype originated in a man under 40 who had recovered from COVID-19. The CDR3 here is CASSSGQNYTF. CDR3 sequence (DNA): TGTGCCAGCAGCTCGGGACAGAATTACACCTTC.